A selection of T cell receptor beta chains follows, all from one sample in a study of blood T cells in healthy people across ages. TCRdb itself ran the 5' RACE reads through MiXCR, one entry per CDR3 protein. This table has about 620,000 distinct CDR3 sequences, over 20% appearing once. The sequenced sample was blood. Receptors originate from a man between 65 and 85 years old in good health. The CDR3 runs from the conserved cysteine through the conserved F or W. Each record gives: J gene, D gene, clone size, V gene, CDR3 protein, CDR3 DNA. The D gene is left open where the match is weak. Size values are once, few and many counts, or a class for expanded clones, and some rows have none.

J: TRBJ2-1
D: TRBD2
size: NA
V: TRBV2
CDR3: CASSDAGLAGYNEQLF
DNA: TGTGCCAGCAGTGATGCAGGACTAGCGGGGTACAATGAGCAGCTCTTC

J: TRBJ2-1
D: NA
size: NA
V: TRBV4-3
CDR3: CASSQELASDEQFF
DNA: TGCGCCAGCAGCCAAGAACTAGCTTCGGATGAGCAGTTCTTC

J: TRBJ2-3
D: NA
size: few
V: TRBV28
CDR3: CASSSYRGQTDTQYF
DNA: TGTGCCAGCAGTTCCTACCGGGGGCAGACAGATACGCAGTATTTT

J: TRBJ2-7
D: NA
size: NA
V: TRBV5-5
CDR3: CASSLGMEFGEQYF
DNA: TGTGCCAGCAGCTTGGGAATGGAGTTCGGCGAGCAGTACTTC

J: TRBJ2-4
D: TRBD1
size: NA
V: TRBV9
CDR3: CASGTGAGIQYF
DNA: TGTGCCAGTGGGACAGGGGCCGGAATTCAGTACTTC

J: TRBJ2-1
D: TRBD2
size: NA
V: TRBV5-1
CDR3: CASSLVSGKNYNEQFF
DNA: TGCGCCAGCAGCTTGGTTAGCGGGAAAAACTACAATGAGCAGTTCTTC

J: TRBJ1-4
D: NA
size: NA
V: TRBV5-1
CDR3: CASTWGPRGDNEKLFF
DNA: TGCGCCAGCACCTGGGGGCCGAGGGGCGATAATGAAAAACTGTTTTTT

J: TRBJ2-7
D: TRBD1
size: few
V: TRBV20-1
CDR3: CSARDRGRVSYEQYF
DNA: TGCAGTGCTAGGGACAGGGGGAGAGTCTCCTACGAGCAGTACTTC

J: TRBJ2-7
D: TRBD2
size: few
V: TRBV28
CDR3: CASSFGLAGEGYEQYF
DNA: TGTGCCAGCAGTTTTGGGCTAGCGGGAGAGGGCTACGAGCAGTACTTC

J: TRBJ2-7
D: TRBD1
size: NA
V: TRBV25-1
CDR3: CASSEWDSSYEQYF
DNA: TGTGCCAGCAGTGAATGGGACAGCTCCTACGAGCAGTACTTC

J: TRBJ2-5
D: NA
size: few
V: TRBV7-3
CDR3: CASSLKGEVGETQYF
DNA: TGTGCCAGCAGCTTAAAAGGGGAGGTGGGAGAGACCCAGTACTTC

J: TRBJ2-1
D: TRBD2
size: few
V: TRBV27
CDR3: CAASKGREGSYNEQFF
DNA: TGTGCCGCGTCTAAGGGGCGGGAGGGCTCCTACAATGAGCAGTTCTTC

J: TRBJ2-4
D: NA
size: many
V: TRBV4-1
CDR3: CASSPLFTRGGSIQYF
DNA: TGCGCCAGCAGCCCTTTGTTCACCAGGGGTGGATCCATTCAGTACTTC

J: TRBJ2-7
D: TRBD2
size: few
V: TRBV18
CDR3: CASSPMTSAGAYEQYF
DNA: TGTGCCAGCTCACCCATGACTAGCGCTGGTGCATACGAGCAGTACTTC

J: TRBJ2-2
D: NA
size: NA
V: TRBV20-1
CDR3: CSASGKGTGELFF
DNA: TGCAGTGCTAGCGGGAAAGGAACCGGGGAGCTGTTTTTT

J: TRBJ2-7
D: TRBD2
size: NA
V: TRBV20-1
CDR3: CSAPGTSGRGSYEQYF
DNA: TGCAGTGCTCCCGGGACTAGCGGGAGAGGTTCCTACGAGCAGTACTTC

J: TRBJ1-2
D: TRBD1
size: NA
V: TRBV3-1
CDR3: CASSQPGQVGGYTF
DNA: TGTGCCAGCAGCCAACCTGGACAGGTGGGCGGCTACACCTTC